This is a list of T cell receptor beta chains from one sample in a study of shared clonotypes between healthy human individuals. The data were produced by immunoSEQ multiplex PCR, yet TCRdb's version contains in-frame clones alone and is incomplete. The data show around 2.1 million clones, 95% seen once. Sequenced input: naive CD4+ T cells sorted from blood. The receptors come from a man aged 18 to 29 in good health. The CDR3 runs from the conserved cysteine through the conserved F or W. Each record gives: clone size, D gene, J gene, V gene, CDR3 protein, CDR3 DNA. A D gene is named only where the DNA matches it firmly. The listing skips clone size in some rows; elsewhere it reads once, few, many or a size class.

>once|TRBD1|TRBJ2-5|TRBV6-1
CASTQGVGETQYF
TGTGCCAGCACACAGGGGGTGGGAGAGACCCAGTACTTC
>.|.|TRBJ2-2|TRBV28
CASSLGNTGELFF
TGTGCCAGCAGCCTCGGAAACACCGGGGAGCTGTTTTTT
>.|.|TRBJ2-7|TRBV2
CASSELPGAIHEQYF
TGTGCCAGCAGTGAATTGCCAGGGGCGATACACGAGCAGTACTTC
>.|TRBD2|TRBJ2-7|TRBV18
CASSGTSGSYEQYF
TGTGCCAGCTCCGGGACTAGCGGGAGTTACGAGCAGTACTTC
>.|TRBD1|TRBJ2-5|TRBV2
CASSVQGGGQETQYF
TGTGCCAGCAGTGTACAGGGGGGTGGGCAAGAGACCCAGTACTTC
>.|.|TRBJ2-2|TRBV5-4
CASSSSDRGTGELFF
TGTGCCAGCAGCTCCTCCGACCGGGGCACCGGGGAGCTGTTTTTT
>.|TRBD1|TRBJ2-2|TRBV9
CASSHGQGAGELFF
TGTGCCAGCAGCCATGGACAGGGGGCCGGGGAGCTGTTTTTT
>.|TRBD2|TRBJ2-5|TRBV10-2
CASLAGGLETQYF
TGCGCCAGCCTAGCGGGGGGGCTTGAGACCCAGTACTTC
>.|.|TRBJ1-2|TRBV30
CAWSDQGKGYTF
TGTGCCTGGAGTGATCAAGGAAAGGGCTACACCTTC
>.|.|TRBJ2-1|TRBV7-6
CASSLAEGSNEQFF
TGTGCCAGCAGCTTGGCCGAAGGTAGCAATGAGCAGTTCTTC
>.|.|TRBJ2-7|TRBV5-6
CASSYGQLQGYEQYF
TGTGCCAGCAGCTACGGACAACTACAGGGCTACGAGCAGTACTTC
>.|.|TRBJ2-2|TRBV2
CASSERTVNTGELFF
TGTGCCAGCAGTGAAAGGACAGTTAACACCGGGGAGCTGTTTTTT
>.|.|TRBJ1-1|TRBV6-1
CASREPGHGTEAFF
TGTGCCAGCAGGGAACCCGGACACGGCACTGAAGCTTTCTTT
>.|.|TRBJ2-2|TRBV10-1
CASSVDDTGELFF
TGCGCCAGCAGTGTTGACGACACCGGGGAGCTGTTTTTT
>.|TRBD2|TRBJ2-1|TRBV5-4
CASSLGNPGLAGGHDEQFF
TGTGCCAGCAGCTTGGGCAATCCGGGACTAGCGGGAGGGCATGATGAGCAGTTCTTC
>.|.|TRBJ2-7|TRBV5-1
CASSRGGVGILDEQYF
TGCGCCAGCAGCCGGGGCGGGGTGGGGATACTCGACGAGCAGTACTTC
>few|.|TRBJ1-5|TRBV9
CASSAGHGMEPQHF
TGTGCCAGCAGCGCGGGCCATGGGATGGAGCCCCAGCATTTT
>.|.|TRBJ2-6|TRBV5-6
CASSLLAGLYLSGANVLTF
TGTGCCAGCAGCTTGTTGGCAGGCCTTTACCTCTCTGGGGCCAACGTCCTGACTTTC
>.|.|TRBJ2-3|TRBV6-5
CASMRGSADTQYF
TGTGCCAGCATGAGGGGAAGCGCAGATACGCAGTATTTT
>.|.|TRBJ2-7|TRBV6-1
CASSETIDTYEQYF
TGTGCCAGCAGTGAAACGATCGATACCTACGAGCAGTACTTC
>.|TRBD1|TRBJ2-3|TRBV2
CASSPTGSSTDTQYF
TGTGCCAGCAGTCCGACAGGGAGTAGCACAGATACGCAGTATTTT
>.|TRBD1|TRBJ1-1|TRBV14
CASSLPPQGARGGAFF
TGTGCCAGCAGCCTCCCTCCACAGGGGGCCCGCGGCGGGGCTTTCTTT
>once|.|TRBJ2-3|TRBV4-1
CASSQGDYFTDTQYF
TGCGCCAGCAGCCAAGGGGATTATTTCACAGATACGCAGTATTTT
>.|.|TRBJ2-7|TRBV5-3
CARSLRQTSYEQYF
TGTGCCAGAAGCTTGCGACAAACGTCCTACGAGCAGTACTTC
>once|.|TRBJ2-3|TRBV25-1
CASSASGAGTDTQYF
TGTGCCAGCAGTGCTTCGGGGGCCGGCACAGATACGCAGTATTTT
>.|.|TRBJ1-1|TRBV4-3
CASSQGSQVNTEAFF
TGCGCCAGCAGCCAAGGATCTCAGGTTAACACTGAAGCTTTCTTT